This TCR beta chain was profiled in a study of T-cell memory formation after mild COVID-19. Trimming pared 2 bases from V and 1 base from J, leaving 9 bases between. CDR3 length: 15 amino acids. Per germline, CDR1 DFQATT and CDR2 SNEGSKA (reference sequence). Overall study results and limits: Day 37-peaking second-wave clones had unconfirmed SARS-CoV-2 specificity. In pre-infection memory, a portion of responding clones appeared, which suggested that cross-reactive memory joined. Contracting clones from day 15 to 85 showed balanced CD4/CD8; later expanders favored CD4+.

A single record per CDR3 protein comes from TCRdb applying MiXCR to the 5' RACE reads. Of about 400,000 distinct CDR3 sequences listed, about 17% are singletons. A note on this clonotype: What it binds is not known.

Sequencing was performed on PBMCs or a T cell subset sorted from them (not recorded which). This chain connects TRBV20-1 to TRBJ1-6; the D gene is possibly TRBD1 (5 bases). The receptor was isolated from a man younger than 30 who had mild COVID-19 (a few samples of this study predate the infection). Cell type and time point are not known. For the CDR3, the DNA is TGCAGTGCTAGACCAGGGCAGTCCTATAATTCACCCCTCCACTTT. Translating gives CSARPGQSYNSPLHF.